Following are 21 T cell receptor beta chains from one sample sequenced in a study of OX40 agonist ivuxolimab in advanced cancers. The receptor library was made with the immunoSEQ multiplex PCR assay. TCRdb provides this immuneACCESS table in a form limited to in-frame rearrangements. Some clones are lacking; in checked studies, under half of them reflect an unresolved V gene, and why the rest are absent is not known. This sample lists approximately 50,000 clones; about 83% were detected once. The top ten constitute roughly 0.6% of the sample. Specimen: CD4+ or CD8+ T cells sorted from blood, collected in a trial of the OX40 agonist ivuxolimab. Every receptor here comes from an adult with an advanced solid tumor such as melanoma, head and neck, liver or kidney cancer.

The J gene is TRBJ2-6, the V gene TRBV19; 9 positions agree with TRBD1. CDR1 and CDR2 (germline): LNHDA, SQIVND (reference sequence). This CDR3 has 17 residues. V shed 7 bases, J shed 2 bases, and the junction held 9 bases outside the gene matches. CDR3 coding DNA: TGTGCCAGTACTGAAGGGACAGGGTACGCTGGGGCCAACGTCCTGACTTTC. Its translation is CASTEGTGYAGANVLTF.

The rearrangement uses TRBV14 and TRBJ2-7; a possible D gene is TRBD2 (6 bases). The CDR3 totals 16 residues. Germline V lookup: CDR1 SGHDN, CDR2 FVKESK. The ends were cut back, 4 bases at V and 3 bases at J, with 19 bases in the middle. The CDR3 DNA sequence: TGTGCCAGCAGCCCGCTCCTCGGGAGCCAGGGCTACGAGCAGTACTTC. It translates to CASSPLLGSQGYEQYF.

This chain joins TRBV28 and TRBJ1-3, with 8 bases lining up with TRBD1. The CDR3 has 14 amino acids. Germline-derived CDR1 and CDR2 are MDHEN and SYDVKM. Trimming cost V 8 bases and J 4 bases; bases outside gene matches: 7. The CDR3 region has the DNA TGTGCCAGCCAGGACAGGGTAGCCGGAAACACCATATATTTT. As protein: CASQDRVAGNTIYF.

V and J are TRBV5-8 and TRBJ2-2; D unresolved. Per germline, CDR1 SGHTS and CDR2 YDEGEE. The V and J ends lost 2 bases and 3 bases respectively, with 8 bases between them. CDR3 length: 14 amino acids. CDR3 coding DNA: TGTGCCAGCAGCTTTTACAGAGACACCGGGGAGCTGTTTTTT. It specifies CASSFYRDTGELFF.

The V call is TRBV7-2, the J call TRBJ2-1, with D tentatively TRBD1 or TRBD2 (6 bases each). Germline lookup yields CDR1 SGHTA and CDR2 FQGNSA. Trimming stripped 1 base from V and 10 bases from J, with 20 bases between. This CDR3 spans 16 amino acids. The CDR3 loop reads CASSLGGASWIGEQFF. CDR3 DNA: TGTGCCAGCAGCTTAGGGGGGGCTAGCTGGATAGGAGAGCAGTTCTTC.

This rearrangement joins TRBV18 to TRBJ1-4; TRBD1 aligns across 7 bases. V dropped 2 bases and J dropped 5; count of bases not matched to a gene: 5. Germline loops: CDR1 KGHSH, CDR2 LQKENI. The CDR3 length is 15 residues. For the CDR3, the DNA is TGTGCCAGCTCACCAAGGACAGGACCGAATGAAAAACTGTTTTTT. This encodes CASSPRTGPNEKLFF.

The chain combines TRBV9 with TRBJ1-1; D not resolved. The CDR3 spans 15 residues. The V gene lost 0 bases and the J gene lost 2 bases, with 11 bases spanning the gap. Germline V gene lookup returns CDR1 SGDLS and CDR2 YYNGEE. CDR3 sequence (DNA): TGTGCCAGCAGCGTAGGGACGGCGCTAAACACTGAAGCTTTCTTT. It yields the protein CASSVGTALNTEAFF.

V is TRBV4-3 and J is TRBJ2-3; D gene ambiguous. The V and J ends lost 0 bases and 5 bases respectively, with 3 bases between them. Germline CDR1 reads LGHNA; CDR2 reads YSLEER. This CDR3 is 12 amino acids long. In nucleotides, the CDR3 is TGCGCCAGCAGCCAAGAGGGAGATACGCAGTATTTT. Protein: CASSQEGDTQYF.

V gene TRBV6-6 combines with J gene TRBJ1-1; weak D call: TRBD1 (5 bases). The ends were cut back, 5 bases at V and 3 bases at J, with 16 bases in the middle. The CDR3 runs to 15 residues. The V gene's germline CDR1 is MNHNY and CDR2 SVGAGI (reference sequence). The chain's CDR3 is CASSHFGTAHTEAFF. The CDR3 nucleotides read TGTGCCAGCAGTCACTTCGGGACGGCTCACACTGAAGCTTTCTTT.

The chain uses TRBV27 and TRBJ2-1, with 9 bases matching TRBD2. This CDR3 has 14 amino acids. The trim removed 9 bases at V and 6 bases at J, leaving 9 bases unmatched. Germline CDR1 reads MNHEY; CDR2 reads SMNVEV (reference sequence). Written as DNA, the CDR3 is TGTGCCAGGACCGGCGGGGGGGCCATCAATGAGCAGTTCTTC. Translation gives CARTGGGAINEQFF.

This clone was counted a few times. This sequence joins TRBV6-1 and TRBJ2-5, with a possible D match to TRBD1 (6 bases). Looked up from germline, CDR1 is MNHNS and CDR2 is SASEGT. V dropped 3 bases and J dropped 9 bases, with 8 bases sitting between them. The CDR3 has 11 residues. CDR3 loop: CASSERQAQYF. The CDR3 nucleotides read TGTGCCAGCAGTGAGAGACAGGCCCAGTACTTC.

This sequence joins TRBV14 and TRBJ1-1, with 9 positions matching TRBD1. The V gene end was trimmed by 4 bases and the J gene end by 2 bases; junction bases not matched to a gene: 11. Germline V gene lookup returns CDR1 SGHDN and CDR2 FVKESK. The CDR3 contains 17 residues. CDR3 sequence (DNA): TGTGCCAGCAGCCGAGGGACAGGGTCGGACCTTAACACTGAAGCTTTCTTT. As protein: CASSRGTGSDLNTEAFF.

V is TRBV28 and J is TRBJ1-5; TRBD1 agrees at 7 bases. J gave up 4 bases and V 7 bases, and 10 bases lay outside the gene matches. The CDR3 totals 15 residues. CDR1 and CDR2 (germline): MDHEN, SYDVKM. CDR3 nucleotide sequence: TGTGCCAGCACCAGACAGGGTCAGGAAAATCAGCCCCAGCATTTT. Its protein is CASTRQGQENQPQHF.

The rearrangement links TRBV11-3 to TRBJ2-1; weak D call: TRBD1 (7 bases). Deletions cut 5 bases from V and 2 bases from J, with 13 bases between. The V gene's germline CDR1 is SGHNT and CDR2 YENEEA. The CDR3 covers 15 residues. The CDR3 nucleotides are TGTGCCAGCAGCCCAGGCGGGACAGCCTACAATGAGCAGTTCTTC. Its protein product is CASSPGGTAYNEQFF.

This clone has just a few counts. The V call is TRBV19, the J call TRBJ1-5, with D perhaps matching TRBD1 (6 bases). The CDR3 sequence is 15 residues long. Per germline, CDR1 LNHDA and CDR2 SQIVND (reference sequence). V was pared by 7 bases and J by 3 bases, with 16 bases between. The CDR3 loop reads CASKGLWDNNQPQHF. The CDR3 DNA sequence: TGTGCCAGTAAAGGGCTGTGGGACAACAATCAGCCCCAGCATTTT. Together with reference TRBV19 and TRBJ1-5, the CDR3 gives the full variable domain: DGGITQSPKYLFRKEGQNVTLSCEQNLNHDAMYWYRQDPGQGLRLIYYSQIVNDFQKGDIAEGYSVSREKKESFPLTVTSAQKNPTAFYLCASKGLWDNNQPQHFGDGTRLSIL.

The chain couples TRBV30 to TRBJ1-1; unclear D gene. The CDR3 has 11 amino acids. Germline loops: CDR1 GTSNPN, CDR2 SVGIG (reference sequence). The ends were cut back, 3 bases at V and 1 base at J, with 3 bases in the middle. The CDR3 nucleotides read TGTGCCTGGAGGGAGAACACTGAAGCTTTCTTT. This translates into CAWRENTEAFF. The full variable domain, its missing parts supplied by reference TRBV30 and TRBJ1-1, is SQTIHQWPATLVQPVGSPLSLECTVEGTSNPNLYWYRQAAGRGLQLLFYSVGIGQISSEVPQNLSASRPQDRQFILSSKKLLLSDSGFYLCAWRENTEAFFGQGTRLTVV.

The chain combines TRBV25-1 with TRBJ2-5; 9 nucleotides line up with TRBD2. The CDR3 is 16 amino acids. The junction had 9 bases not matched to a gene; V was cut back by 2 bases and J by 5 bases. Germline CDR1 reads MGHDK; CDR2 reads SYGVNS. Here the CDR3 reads CASSELGAGGAETQYF. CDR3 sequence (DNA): TGTGCCAGCAGTGAACTGGGAGCGGGAGGTGCTGAGACCCAGTACTTC.

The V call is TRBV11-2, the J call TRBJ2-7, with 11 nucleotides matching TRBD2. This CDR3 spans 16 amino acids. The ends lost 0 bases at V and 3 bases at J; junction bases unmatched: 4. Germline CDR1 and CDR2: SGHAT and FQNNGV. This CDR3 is CASSLDGLAGGYEQYF. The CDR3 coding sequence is TGTGCCAGCAGCTTAGATGGGCTAGCGGGGGGCTACGAGCAGTACTTC.

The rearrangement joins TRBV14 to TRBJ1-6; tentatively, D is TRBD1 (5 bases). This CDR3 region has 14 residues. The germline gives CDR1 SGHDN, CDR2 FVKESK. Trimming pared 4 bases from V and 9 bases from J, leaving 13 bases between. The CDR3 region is CASSPTGWGSPLHF. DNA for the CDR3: TGTGCCAGCAGCCCCACAGGCTGGGGTTCACCCCTCCACTTT.

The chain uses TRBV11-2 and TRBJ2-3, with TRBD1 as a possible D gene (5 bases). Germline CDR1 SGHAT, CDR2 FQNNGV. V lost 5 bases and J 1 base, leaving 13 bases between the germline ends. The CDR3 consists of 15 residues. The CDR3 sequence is CASSNRNAGTDTQYF. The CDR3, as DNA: TGTGCCAGCAGCAACAGGAACGCCGGCACAGATACGCAGTATTTT.

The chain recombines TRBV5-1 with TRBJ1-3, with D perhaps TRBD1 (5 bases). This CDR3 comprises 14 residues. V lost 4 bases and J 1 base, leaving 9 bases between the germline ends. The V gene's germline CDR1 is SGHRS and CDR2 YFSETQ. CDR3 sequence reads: CASSPRGSGNTIYF. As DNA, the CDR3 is TGCGCCAGCAGCCCGAGGGGATCTGGAAACACCATATATTTT.